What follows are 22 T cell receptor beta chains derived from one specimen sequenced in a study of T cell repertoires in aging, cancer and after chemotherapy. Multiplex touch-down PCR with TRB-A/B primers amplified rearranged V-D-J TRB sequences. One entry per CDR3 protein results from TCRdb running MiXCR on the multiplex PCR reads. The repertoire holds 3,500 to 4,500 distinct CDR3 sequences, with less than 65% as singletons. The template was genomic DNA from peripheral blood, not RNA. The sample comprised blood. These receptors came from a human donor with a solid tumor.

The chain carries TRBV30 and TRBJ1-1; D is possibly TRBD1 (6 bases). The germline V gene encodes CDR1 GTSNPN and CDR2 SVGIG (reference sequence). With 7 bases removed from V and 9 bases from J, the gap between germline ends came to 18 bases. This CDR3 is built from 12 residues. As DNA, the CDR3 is TGTGCCTCACGTACCGGACAGCAAAAAGCTTTCTTT. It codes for CASRTGQQKAFF.

For the CDR3, the DNA is TGTGCCAGCAGCCGACAGGTTTTGTCAGAGGCTTTCTTT. The encoded protein is CASSRQVLSEAFF. The chain carries TRBV5-6 and TRBJ1-1; D possibly corresponds to TRBD1 (6 bases). The CDR3 loop spans 13 amino acids. Germline CDR1 SGHDT, CDR2 YYEEEE. V gave up 4 bases and J gave up 11 bases, with 18 bases separating them.

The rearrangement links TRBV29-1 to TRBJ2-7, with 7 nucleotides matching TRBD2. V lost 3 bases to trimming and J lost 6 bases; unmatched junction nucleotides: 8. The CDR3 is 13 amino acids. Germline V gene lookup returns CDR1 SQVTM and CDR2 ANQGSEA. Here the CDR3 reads CSVDRGVWGEQYF. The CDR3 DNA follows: TGCAGCGTTGATCGGGGGGTGTGGGGCGAGCAGTACTTC.

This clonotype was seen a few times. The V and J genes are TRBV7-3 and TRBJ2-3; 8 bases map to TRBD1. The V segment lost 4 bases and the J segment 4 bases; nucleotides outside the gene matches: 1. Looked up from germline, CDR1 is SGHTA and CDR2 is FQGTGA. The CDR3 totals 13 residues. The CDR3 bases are TGTGCCAGCAGCTCGACAGGGGCAGATACGCAGTATTTT. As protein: CASSSTGADTQYF.

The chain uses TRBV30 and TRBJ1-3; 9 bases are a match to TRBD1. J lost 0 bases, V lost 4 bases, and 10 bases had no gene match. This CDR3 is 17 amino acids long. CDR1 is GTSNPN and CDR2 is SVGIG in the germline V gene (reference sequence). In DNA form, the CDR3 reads TGTGCCTGGAAGCGCCGGGACAGGGCATTCTCTGGAAACACCATATATTTT. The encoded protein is CAWKRRDRAFSGNTIYF.

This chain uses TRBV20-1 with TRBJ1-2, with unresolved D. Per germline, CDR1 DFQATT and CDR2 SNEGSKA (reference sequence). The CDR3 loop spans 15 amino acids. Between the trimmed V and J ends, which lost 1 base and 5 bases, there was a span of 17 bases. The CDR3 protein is CSARVADGNRYGYTF. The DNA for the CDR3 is TGCAGTGCTAGAGTTGCGGACGGGAATAGGTATGGCTACACCTTC.

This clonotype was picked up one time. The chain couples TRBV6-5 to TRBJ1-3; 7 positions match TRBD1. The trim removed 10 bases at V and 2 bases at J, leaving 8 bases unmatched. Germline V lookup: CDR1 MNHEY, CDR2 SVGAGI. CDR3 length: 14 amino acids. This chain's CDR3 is CATLTGMTGNTIYF. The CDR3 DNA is TGTGCCACTTTGACAGGGATGACTGGAAACACCATATATTTT.

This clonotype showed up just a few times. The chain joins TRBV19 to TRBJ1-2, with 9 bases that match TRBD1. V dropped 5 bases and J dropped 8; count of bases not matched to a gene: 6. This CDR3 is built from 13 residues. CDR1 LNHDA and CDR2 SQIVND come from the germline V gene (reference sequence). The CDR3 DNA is TGTGCCAGTAGTGAACAGGGGGCGCGAGGCTACACCTTC. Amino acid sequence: CASSEQGARGYTF.

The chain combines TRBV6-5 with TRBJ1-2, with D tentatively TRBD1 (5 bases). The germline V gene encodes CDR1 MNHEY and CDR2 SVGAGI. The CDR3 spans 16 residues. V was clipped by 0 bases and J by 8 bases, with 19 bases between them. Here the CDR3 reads CASSYSSTGLTRGYTF. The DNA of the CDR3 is TGTGCCAGCAGTTACTCGTCGACGGGACTGACACGCGGCTACACCTTC.

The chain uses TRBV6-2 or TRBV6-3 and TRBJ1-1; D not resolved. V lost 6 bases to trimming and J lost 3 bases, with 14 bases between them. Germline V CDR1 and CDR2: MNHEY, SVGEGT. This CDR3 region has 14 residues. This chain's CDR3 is CASRSFLRDTEAFF. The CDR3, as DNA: TGTGCCAGCAGATCTTTCTTGAGGGACACTGAAGCTTTCTTT.

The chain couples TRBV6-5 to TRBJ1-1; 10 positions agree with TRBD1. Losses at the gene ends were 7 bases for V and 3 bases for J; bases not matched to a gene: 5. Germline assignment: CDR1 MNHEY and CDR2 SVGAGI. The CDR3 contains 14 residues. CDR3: CASTSTGGHTEAFF. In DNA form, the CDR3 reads TGTGCCAGCACCTCGACAGGGGGCCACACTGAAGCTTTCTTT.

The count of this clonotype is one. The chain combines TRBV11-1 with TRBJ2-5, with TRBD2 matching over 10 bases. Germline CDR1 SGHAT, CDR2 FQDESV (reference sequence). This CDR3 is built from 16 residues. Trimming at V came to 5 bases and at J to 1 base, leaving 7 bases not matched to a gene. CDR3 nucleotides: TGTGCCAGCAGCCGGAGGACTAGCGGTACCCAAGAGACCCAGTACTTC. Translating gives CASSRRTSGTQETQYF.

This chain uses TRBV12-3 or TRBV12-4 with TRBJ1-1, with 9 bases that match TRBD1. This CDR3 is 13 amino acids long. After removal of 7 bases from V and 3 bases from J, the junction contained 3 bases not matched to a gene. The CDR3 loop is CASIRQGDTEAFF. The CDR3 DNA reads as TGTGCCAGCATTCGACAGGGGGACACTGAAGCTTTCTTT.

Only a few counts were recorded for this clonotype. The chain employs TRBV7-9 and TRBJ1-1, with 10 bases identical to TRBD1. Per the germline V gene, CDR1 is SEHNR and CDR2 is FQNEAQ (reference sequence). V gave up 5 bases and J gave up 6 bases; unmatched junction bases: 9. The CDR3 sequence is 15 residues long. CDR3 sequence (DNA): TGTGCCAGCAGCCAACCGGGACAGGGGTGGGCTGAAGCTTTCTTT. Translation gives CASSQPGQGWAEAFF.

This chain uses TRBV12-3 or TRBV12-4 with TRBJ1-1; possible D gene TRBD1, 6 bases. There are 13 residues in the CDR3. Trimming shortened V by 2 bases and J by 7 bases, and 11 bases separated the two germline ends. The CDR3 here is CASSLLTGGEAFF. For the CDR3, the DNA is TGTGCCAGCAGTTTACTGACAGGTGGTGAAGCTTTCTTT.

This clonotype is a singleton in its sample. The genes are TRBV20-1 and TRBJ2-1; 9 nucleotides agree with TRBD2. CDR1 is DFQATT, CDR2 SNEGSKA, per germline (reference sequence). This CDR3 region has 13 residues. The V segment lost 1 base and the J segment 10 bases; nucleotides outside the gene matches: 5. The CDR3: CSARGPSGMEQFF. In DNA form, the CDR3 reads TGCAGTGCTAGAGGGCCTAGCGGGATGGAGCAGTTCTTC.

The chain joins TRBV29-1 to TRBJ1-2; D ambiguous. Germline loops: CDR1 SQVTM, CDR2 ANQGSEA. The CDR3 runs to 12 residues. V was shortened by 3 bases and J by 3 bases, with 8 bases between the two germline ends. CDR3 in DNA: TGCAGCGTTGAGGGGAATGACTATGGCTACACCTTC. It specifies CSVEGNDYGYTF.

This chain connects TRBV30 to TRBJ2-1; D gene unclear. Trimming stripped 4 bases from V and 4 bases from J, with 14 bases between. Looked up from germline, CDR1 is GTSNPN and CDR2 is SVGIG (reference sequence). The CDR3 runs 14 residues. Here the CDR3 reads CAWTAPTIYNEQFF. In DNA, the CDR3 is TGTGCCTGGACTGCTCCGACAATATACAATGAGCAGTTCTTC.

The CDR3 spells CASSPTGFSYNEQFF. The DNA for the CDR3 is TGTGCCAGTAGTCCAACAGGTTTCTCCTACAATGAGCAGTTCTTC. The V gene is TRBV19, the J gene TRBJ2-1, with a possible D match to TRBD1 (5 bases). The V end lost 5 bases, the J end lost 0 bases, and 11 bases lay between the germline ends. Looked up from germline, CDR1 is LNHDA and CDR2 is SQIVND (reference sequence). The length of the CDR3 is 15 residues.

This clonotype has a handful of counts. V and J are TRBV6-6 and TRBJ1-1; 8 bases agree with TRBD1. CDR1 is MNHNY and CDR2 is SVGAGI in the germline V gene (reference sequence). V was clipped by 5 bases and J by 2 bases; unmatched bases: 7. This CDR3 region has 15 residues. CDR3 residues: CASSVYSGGNTEAFF. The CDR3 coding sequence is TGTGCCAGCAGTGTCTACTCAGGGGGCAACACTGAAGCTTTCTTT.

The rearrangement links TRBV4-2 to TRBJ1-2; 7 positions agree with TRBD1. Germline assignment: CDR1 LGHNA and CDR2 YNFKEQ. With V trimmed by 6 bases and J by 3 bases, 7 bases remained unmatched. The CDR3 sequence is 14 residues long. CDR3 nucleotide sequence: TGTGCCAGCAGGTCCAGGGGGGTCGACTATGGCTACACCTTC. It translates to CASRSRGVDYGYTF.

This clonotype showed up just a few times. CDR3 amino acids: CSVEEWRSDGYTF. CDR3 bases: TGCAGCGTTGAAGAGTGGAGGAGTGATGGCTACACCTTC. The chain carries TRBV29-1 and TRBJ1-2; no clear D gene. The ends were cut back, 0 bases at V and 6 bases at J, with 11 bases in the middle. The CDR3 runs 13 residues. Germline V gene data show CDR1 as SQVTM and CDR2 as ANQGSEA.